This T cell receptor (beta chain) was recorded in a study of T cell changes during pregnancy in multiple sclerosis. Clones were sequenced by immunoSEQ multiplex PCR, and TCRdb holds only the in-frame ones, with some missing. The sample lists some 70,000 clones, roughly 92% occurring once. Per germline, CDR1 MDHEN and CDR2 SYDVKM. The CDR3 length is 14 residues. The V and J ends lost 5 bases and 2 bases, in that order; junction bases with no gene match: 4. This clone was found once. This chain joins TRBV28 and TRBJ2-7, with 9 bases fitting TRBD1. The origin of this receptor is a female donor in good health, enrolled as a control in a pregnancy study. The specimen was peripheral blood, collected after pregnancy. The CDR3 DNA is TGTGCCAGCAGTGGGGACAGGGCAACCTACGAGCAGTACTTC. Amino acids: CASSGDRATYEQYF.